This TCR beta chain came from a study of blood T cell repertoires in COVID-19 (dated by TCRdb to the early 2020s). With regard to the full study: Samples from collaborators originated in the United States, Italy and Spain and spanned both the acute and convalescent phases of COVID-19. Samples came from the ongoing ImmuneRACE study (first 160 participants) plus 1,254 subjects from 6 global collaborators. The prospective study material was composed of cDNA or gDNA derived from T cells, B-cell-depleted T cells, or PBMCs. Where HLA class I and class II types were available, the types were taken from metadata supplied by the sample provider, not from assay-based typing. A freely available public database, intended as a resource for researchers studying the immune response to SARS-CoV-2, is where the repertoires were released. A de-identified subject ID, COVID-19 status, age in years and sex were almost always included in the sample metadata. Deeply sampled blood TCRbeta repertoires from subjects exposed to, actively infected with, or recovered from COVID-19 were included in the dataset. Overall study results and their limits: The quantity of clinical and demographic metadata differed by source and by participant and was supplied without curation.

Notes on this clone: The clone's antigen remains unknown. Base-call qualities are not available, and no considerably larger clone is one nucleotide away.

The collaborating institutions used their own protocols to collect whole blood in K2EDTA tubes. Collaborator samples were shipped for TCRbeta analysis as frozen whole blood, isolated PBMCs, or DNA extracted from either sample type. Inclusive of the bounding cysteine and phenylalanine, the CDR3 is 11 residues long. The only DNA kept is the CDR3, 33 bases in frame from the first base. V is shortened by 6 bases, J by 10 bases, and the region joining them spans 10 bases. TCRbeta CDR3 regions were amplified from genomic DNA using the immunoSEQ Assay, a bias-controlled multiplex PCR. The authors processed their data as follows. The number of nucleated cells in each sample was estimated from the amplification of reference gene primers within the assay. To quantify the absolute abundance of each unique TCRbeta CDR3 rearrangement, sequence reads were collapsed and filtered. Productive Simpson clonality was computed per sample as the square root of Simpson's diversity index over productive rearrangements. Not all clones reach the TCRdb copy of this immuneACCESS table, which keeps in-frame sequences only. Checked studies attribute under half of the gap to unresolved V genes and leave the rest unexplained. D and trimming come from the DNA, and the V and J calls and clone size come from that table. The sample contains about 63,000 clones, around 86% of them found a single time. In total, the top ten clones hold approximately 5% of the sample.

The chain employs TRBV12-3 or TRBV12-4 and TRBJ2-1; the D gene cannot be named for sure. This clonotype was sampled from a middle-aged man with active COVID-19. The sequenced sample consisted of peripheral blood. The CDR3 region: CASRLTWEQFF. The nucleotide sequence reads TGTGCCAGCAGGCTGACATGGGAGCAGTTCTTC.